This T cell receptor (beta chain) was found in a study of cytomegalovirus exposure and HLA in healthy donors. Study details: A prior study identified approximately 120 million unique TCR beta sequences from some 200 million T cells. Findings and caveats of the study: As a later analysis showed, a missense DCLRE1C variant was linked to trimming of TCR beta V- and J-genes. Most of the TCR beta V segments (in an earlier analysis) were productive either about 87% or about 30% of the time.

Comment on this clone: Its antigen is unknown.

The PCR used 60 Vbeta and 13 Jbeta primers. Assay used: immunoSEQ multiplex PCR; TCRdb lists only in-frame clones, some missing. The sample includes more than 90,000 clones, about 81% of them seen just once. Germline trimming cut 4 bases from V and 9 bases from J; bases unmatched to any gene: 15. The germline CDR1 and CDR2 sequences are SGHRS and YFSETQ. The CDR3 contains 16 residues. The material sequenced was PBMCs. V and J are TRBV5-1 and TRBJ2-1; the match to TRBD2 covers 8 bases. This TCR was recovered from a woman aged 40 to 49 in good health and CMV-seronegative. CDR3 sequence: CASSPGGAGVSVEQFF. CDR3 DNA sequence: TGCGCCAGCAGCCCCGGGGGAGCGGGAGTCTCGGTTGAGCAGTTCTTC.